The 28 T cell receptor beta chains listed next were all sequenced from one sample in a study of shared clonotypes between healthy human individuals. Some clones are missing from TCRdb's copy, which holds only in-frame ones; the method was immunoSEQ multiplex PCR. The sample lists about 2.5 million clones, 85% to 95% occurring once. Sequenced: naive CD4+ T cells from PBMCs. The subset was: CD45RA+ positively selected. These receptors originate from a man aged 18 to 30 in good health. Some clones in this sample may be carry-over from other donors' samples.

To note about this clone: This may arise from a read error, as a much more abundant clone is one base away. The chain is built from TRBV25-1 and TRBJ2-7; D unclear. The CDR3 runs to 10 residues. Per the germline V gene, CDR1 is MGHDK and CDR2 is SYGVNS. Trimming left V 4 bases short and J 2 bases short, with 0 bases between. CDR3 amino acids: CASSAYEQYF. The CDR3 DNA follows: TGTGCCAGCAGTGCCTACGAGCAGTACTTC.

The chain uses TRBV4-1 and TRBJ1-2, with D tentatively TRBD1 (6 bases). The CDR3 is 14 amino acids. The germline gives CDR1 MGHRA, CDR2 YSYEKL. Trimming pared 2 bases from V and 4 bases from J, leaving 11 bases between. The CDR3: CASSQIQGGYGYTF. The CDR3 DNA reads TGCGCCAGCAGCCAAATACAGGGAGGCTATGGCTACACCTTC.

A note on this clone: Within the sample, other DNA sequences also encode this same CDR3. The gene calls are TRBV5-1 and TRBJ1-2, with D perhaps matching TRBD1 (5 bases). V was cut by 0 bases and J by 7 bases, with 10 bases left in between. Germline CDR1 and CDR2: SGHRS and YFSETQ. The CDR3 has 13 residues. In nucleotides, the CDR3 is TGCGCCAGCAGCTTGGGGCAGGGAGCTGGCTACACCTTC. Its protein product is CASSLGQGAGYTF.

The V call is TRBV7-7, the J call TRBJ2-3; 7 bases are a match to TRBD1. This CDR3 contains 16 residues. J lost 2 bases, V lost 1 base, and 6 bases had no gene match. Germline values: CDR1 SSHAT, CDR2 FNYEAQ (reference sequence). The CDR3 nucleotides are TGTGCCAGCAGCTTAGGACCGGGACAGTTCACAGATACGCAGTATTTT. Its protein is CASSLGPGQFTDTQYF.

This clone was seen more than once but under ten times. The V and J genes are TRBV10-3 and TRBJ1-2; D gene unclear. V lost 6 bases and J lost 2, with 10 bases in between. CDR3 length: 13 amino acids. Germline V gene data show CDR1 as ENHRY and CDR2 as SYGVKD. This CDR3 is CAISAGINYGYTF. The CDR3 DNA is TGTGCCATCAGCGCGGGGATAAACTATGGCTACACCTTC.

V gene TRBV4-1 combines with J gene TRBJ2-5; 16 bases fit TRBD2. V was clipped by 4 bases and J by 5 bases; unmatched bases: 19. The CDR3 totals 21 residues. Germline V gives CDR1 MGHRA, CDR2 YSYEKL. The CDR3 DNA reads TGCGCCAGCAGCCGAGCCTCTACCGCGGGACTAGCGGGAGGGCCCCAGGAGACCCAGTACTTC. It translates to CASSRASTAGLAGGPQETQYF.

This clone was detected once. The gene calls are TRBV11-2 and TRBJ1-4, with no clear D. The CDR3 contains 16 residues. Trimming cost V 1 base and J 0 bases, with 9 bases left between them. Looked up from germline, CDR1 is SGHAT and CDR2 is FQNNGV. The CDR3: CASSLGPRTTNEKLFF. In DNA, the CDR3 is TGTGCCAGCAGCTTAGGGCCGAGAACAACTAATGAAAAACTGTTTTTT. Using reference TRBV11-2 and TRBJ1-4 for the parts outside the CDR3, the full variable domain is EAGVAQSPRYKIIEKRQSVAFWCNPISGHATLYWYQQILGQGPKLLIQFQNNGVVDDSQLPKDRFSAERLKGVDSTLKIQPAKLEDSAVYLCASSLGPRTTNEKLFFGSGTQLSVL.

This chain uses TRBV2 with TRBJ2-1, with 10 bases matching TRBD2. Germline values: CDR1 SNHLY, CDR2 FYNNEI. The ends lost 6 bases at V and 15 bases at J; junction bases unmatched: 5. This CDR3 has 11 amino acids. The CDR3 DNA follows: TGTGCCAGCAGGCTAGCGGGAGAAGGGTTCTTC. Translated, it gives CASRLAGEGFF.

A note on this clone: In the same sample, other DNA sequences code for this CDR3. The rearrangement links TRBV7-2 to TRBJ1-1; TRBD1 is a possible D gene (5 bases). With 0 bases removed from V and 5 bases from J, the gap between germline ends came to 7 bases. There are 13 residues in the CDR3. CDR1 is SGHTA, CDR2 FQGNSA, per germline. The CDR3 sequence is CASSLARETEAFF. The CDR3 DNA reads as TGTGCCAGCAGCTTAGCCAGGGAGACTGAAGCTTTCTTT.

The chain combines TRBV28 with TRBJ1-3; D not certain. This CDR3 contains 17 residues. Germline-derived CDR1 and CDR2 are MDHEN and SYDVKM. V was clipped by 6 bases and J by 2 bases, with 20 bases between them. This CDR3 is CASSVGSSPHTGNTIYF. The CDR3 coding sequence is TGTGCCAGCAGCGTAGGGAGTTCTCCTCATACTGGAAACACCATATATTTT.

This chain links TRBV19 with TRBJ1-5; D is ambiguous. CDR1 is LNHDA, CDR2 SQIVND, per germline (reference sequence). V lost 3 bases and J 6 bases, leaving 15 bases between the germline ends. This CDR3 comprises 15 residues. Here the CDR3 DNA reads TGTGCCAGTAGTATGGGAGAGTTCTTGTTTCAGCCCCAGCATTTT. As protein: CASSMGEFLFQPQHF. Full variable domain (missing parts from reference TRBV19 and TRBJ1-5): DGGITQSPKYLFRKEGQNVTLSCEQNLNHDAMYWYRQDPGQGLRLIYYSQIVNDFQKGDIAEGYSVSREKKESFPLTVTSAQKNPTAFYLCASSMGEFLFQPQHFGDGTRLSIL.

The rearrangement uses TRBV28 and TRBJ1-3, with D uncertain. V lost 3 bases, J lost 0 bases, and 9 bases lay in between. This CDR3 is built from 15 residues. Germline V CDR1 and CDR2: MDHEN, SYDVKM. This CDR3 is CASSFIQNSGNTIYF. CDR3 bases: TGTGCCAGCAGTTTCATTCAAAACTCTGGAAACACCATATATTTT.

The genes are TRBV9 and TRBJ2-2, with 10 bases aligning to TRBD2. In germline, CDR1 is SGDLS, CDR2 YYNGEE. Germline trimming cut 3 bases from V and 7 bases from J; bases unmatched to any gene: 9. This CDR3 has 16 amino acids. The CDR3 nucleotides are TGTGCCAGCAGCGGACGCATCGGACTAGCGGTCGGGGAGCTGTTTTTT. This sequence encodes CASSGRIGLAVGELFF.

The J gene is TRBJ1-2, the V gene TRBV19; D unresolved. Trimming took off 5 bases at V and 4 bases at J, with 14 bases between the two ends. The CDR3 contains 14 residues. CDR1 is LNHDA and CDR2 is SQIVND in the germline V gene (reference sequence). CDR3 in amino acids: CASSVGPAVYGYTF. CDR3 DNA sequence: TGTGCCAGTAGTGTAGGACCGGCGGTCTATGGCTACACCTTC.

With regard to this clone: Other DNA sequences of this sample code for an identical CDR3. The chain links TRBV5-1 to TRBJ2-3; D might be TRBD2 (5 bases). Germline assignment: CDR1 SGHRS and CDR2 YFSETQ. Between the trimmed V and J ends, which lost 0 bases and 2 bases, there was a span of 10 bases. The CDR3 extends over 15 amino acids. The CDR3 region is CASSLGRVATDTQYF. The CDR3 DNA sequence: TGCGCCAGCAGCTTGGGGCGGGTGGCCACAGATACGCAGTATTTT. Full variable domain (rest looked up from reference TRBV5-1 and TRBJ2-3): KAGVTQTPRYLIKTRGQQVTLSCSPISGHRSVSWYQQTPGQGLQFLFEYFSETQRNKGNFPGRFSGRQFSNSRSEMNVSTLELGDSALYLCASSLGRVATDTQYFGPGTRLTVL.

As for this clone: In the same sample, other DNA sequences code for this CDR3. This chain links TRBV11-2 with TRBJ2-2, with D unclear. The V end was cut by 5 bases, the J end by 8 bases, with 9 bases between. This CDR3 is 12 amino acids long. The germline gives CDR1 SGHAT, CDR2 FQNNGV. CDR3 nucleotide sequence: TGTGCCAGCAGCCCCCGGCCTGGGGAGCTGTTTTTT. Translated: CASSPRPGELFF.

As for this clone: In the same sample, other DNA sequences code for this CDR3. This chain joins TRBV11-2 and TRBJ2-7, with 7 bases matching TRBD2. CDR1 is SGHAT, CDR2 FQNNGV, per germline. The CDR3 has 12 amino acids. V lost 1 base and J lost 7; bases outside the gene matches: 1. The CDR3 DNA reads TGTGCCAGCAGCTTAGCCGGGGGGGAGCAGTACTTC. This encodes CASSLAGGEQYF.

The chain couples TRBV19 to TRBJ2-7; 10 positions agree with TRBD2. The length of the CDR3 is 16 residues. CDR1 and CDR2 (germline): LNHDA, SQIVND (reference sequence). The V and J ends lost 4 bases and 2 bases, in that order; junction bases with no gene match: 8. This chain's CDR3 is CASSTHVAGGPYEQYF. DNA for the CDR3: TGTGCCAGTAGTACCCACGTAGCGGGAGGACCCTACGAGCAGTACTTC.

The chain links TRBV6-1 to TRBJ2-6; D is undetermined. The V gene lost 1 base and the J gene lost 11 bases, with 6 bases spanning the gap. Germline loops: CDR1 MNHNS, CDR2 SASEGT. CDR3 length equals 12 residues. The CDR3 here is CASSEVPHVLTF. CDR3 coding DNA: TGTGCCAGCAGTGAAGTCCCCCACGTCCTGACTTTC.

In DNA form, the CDR3 reads TGCGCCAGCAGCCAAGAGACAGCCGACACAGATACGCAGTATTTT. Its protein product is CASSQETADTDTQYF. This chain connects TRBV4-3 to TRBJ2-3; weak D call: TRBD1 (5 bases). The V end was cut by 0 bases, the J end by 2 bases, with 9 bases between. The CDR3 totals 15 residues. Germline V gene sequence: CDR1 LGHNA, CDR2 YSLEER.

Concerning this clone itself: Other DNA sequences in this sample translate to the same CDR3. The chain carries TRBV5-1 and TRBJ2-1; D ambiguous. V was trimmed by 0 bases and J by 0 bases, leaving 7 bases between them. Germline CDR1 is SGHRS and CDR2 is YFSETQ. The CDR3 extends over 15 amino acids. CDR3 loop: CASSLEPGSYNEQFF. The CDR3, as DNA: TGCGCCAGCAGCTTGGAACCCGGCTCCTACAATGAGCAGTTCTTC.

The gene calls are TRBV29-1 and TRBJ2-3; the match to TRBD1 covers 7 bases. Germline lookup yields CDR1 SQVTM and CDR2 ANQGSEA. CDR3 length equals 13 residues. Trimming removed 4 bases from V and 5 bases from J; junction bases left unmatched: 6. The CDR3 is CSVGRGLGDTQYF. As DNA, the CDR3 is TGCAGCGTTGGAAGGGGGCTTGGAGATACGCAGTATTTT.

This clone was recorded once. V usage is TRBV28 and J usage is TRBJ1-2; tentative D call: TRBD1 (6 bases). In germline, CDR1 is MDHEN, CDR2 SYDVKM. Trimming removed 1 base from V and 6 bases from J, with 15 bases in between. The CDR3 consists of 15 residues. The CDR3 DNA sequence: TGTGCCAGCAGTTTATTGGAGGGCCAGGGGAATGGCTACACCTTC. This codes for CASSLLEGQGNGYTF.

The genes are TRBV5-8 and TRBJ2-1, with 7 bases that match TRBD1. Trimming took 1 base from V and 5 from J; bases not matched to a gene: 3. In germline, CDR1 is SGHTS, CDR2 YDEGEE. The CDR3 sequence is 14 residues long. As DNA, the CDR3 is TGTGCCAGCAGCTTGTGGGGACAGAACAATGAGCAGTTCTTC. This gives the protein CASSLWGQNNEQFF.

The chain couples TRBV7-9 to TRBJ1-1; D gene unclear. This CDR3 region has 15 residues. Germline V gene data show CDR1 as SEHNR and CDR2 as FQNEAQ (reference sequence). V lost 6 bases to trimming and J lost 7 bases, with 21 bases between them. The CDR3 sequence: CASRPPLADGDEAFF. CDR3 nucleotides: TGTGCCAGCAGACCTCCATTGGCGGACGGCGATGAAGCTTTCTTT.

The V gene is TRBV18, the J gene TRBJ2-7, with a weak D call TRBD1 (6 bases). The V gene's germline CDR1 is KGHSH and CDR2 LQKENI. V lost 6 bases to trimming and J lost 6 bases, with 12 bases between them. The CDR3 has 12 residues. This CDR3 reads CASSTTGSEQYF. Written as DNA, the CDR3 is TGTGCCAGCTCGACTACAGGGAGCGAGCAGTACTTC.

The gene calls are TRBV18 and TRBJ2-3, with D unclear. V lost 1 base to trimming and J lost 2 bases, with 10 bases between them. The CDR3 runs 15 residues. The germline CDR1 and CDR2 sequences are KGHSH and LQKENI. The CDR3 coding sequence is TGTGCCAGCTCACCACACATAACACCCACAGATACGCAGTATTTT. Protein product: CASSPHITPTDTQYF.

The rearrangement links TRBV6-5 to TRBJ2-1; perhaps D is TRBD1 or TRBD2 (5 bases each). This CDR3 spans 15 amino acids. Trimming removed 3 bases at V and 8 bases at J, with 17 bases between. The V gene's germline CDR1 is MNHEY and CDR2 SVGAGI. The CDR3 DNA reads as TGTGCCAGCAGTTATGTCCGGGACCCTTCGTATGAGCAGTTCTTC. Its protein product is CASSYVRDPSYEQFF.